This record covers a single TCR beta chain. TCRdb used MiXCR to reprocess the RT-PCR reads, holding one entry per CDR3 protein. The sample has about 680,000 distinct CDR3 sequences, 12% to 15% seen once. The germline V gene encodes CDR1 DFQATT and CDR2 SNEGSKA (reference sequence). Trimming pared 2 bases from V and 8 bases from J, leaving 14 bases between. This CDR3 contains 13 residues. This chain links TRBV20-1 with TRBJ2-3, with no clear D. This receptor was taken from a female donor in good health, serving as a healthy control. The sample consisted of memory CD4+ T cells from blood. The CDR3 loop is CSARIQNSVTQYF. The CDR3 nucleotides are TGCAGTGCTAGAATACAGAACTCTGTTACGCAGTATTTT.